This passage covers 30 T cell receptor beta chains from one sample sequenced in a study of identical twins' blood T cells. TCRdb re-called the 5' RACE reads with MiXCR, one entry per CDR3 protein. The sample has fewer than 450,000 distinct CDR3 sequences; over 25% are singletons. The sample consisted of PBMCs. Every receptor here comes from a woman aged 18-50 years in good health.

In this sample, this clonotype turned up many times. The CDR3 spells CSAENRDRYSNQPQHF. The CDR3 nucleotides are TGCAGTGCCGAGAACCGGGACAGATATAGCAATCAGCCCCAGCATTTT. The V and J genes are TRBV20-1 and TRBJ1-5, with 7 nucleotides matching TRBD1. This CDR3 has 16 residues. V was clipped by 6 bases and J by 0 bases; unmatched bases: 11. Germline V gene lookup returns CDR1 DFQATT and CDR2 SNEGSKA (reference sequence).

In regard to this clonotype: Germline is not matched at one junction end, which may reflect a read error. CDR3 sequence reads: CASGLISGYGGYTF. The DNA for the CDR3 is TGTGCCAGCGGCTTAATATCCGGGTACGGTGGCTACACCTTC. The chain has TRBV7-2 and TRBJ1-2, with D hard to call. The CDR3 length is 14 residues. Germline V gene data show CDR1 as SGHTA and CDR2 as FQGNSA.

The gene calls are TRBV12-5 and TRBJ1-2, with 9 bases matching TRBD1. The CDR3 length is 16 residues. Germline-derived CDR1 and CDR2 are LGHNT and FRNRAP. V lost 4 bases and J lost 8; bases outside the gene matches: 14. Here the CDR3 DNA reads TGTGCTAGTGGTTCCACGGGACAGGGACTATCTGAAGGCTACACCTTC. Amino acids: CASGSTGQGLSEGYTF.

About this clonotype: The junction departs from germline at one end; a sequencing error may be responsible. The chain combines TRBV10-3 with TRBJ1-5; 9 bases match TRBD1. Per germline, CDR1 ENHRY and CDR2 SYGVKD. The CDR3 loop spans 13 amino acids. CDR3 DNA sequence: TGTGCCACCGGGACAGGGTACAATCAGCCCCATCATTTT. Translating gives CATGTGYNQPHHF.

This clonotype occurred once. CDR3 sequence: CASSYTLRTGGGYTF. CDR3 DNA sequence: TGTGCCAGCAGTTACACTCTAAGGACCGGAGGAGGCTACACCTTC. The V and J genes are TRBV6-5 and TRBJ1-2, with D unresolved. The CDR3 loop spans 15 amino acids. Per germline, CDR1 MNHEY and CDR2 SVGAGI. Trimming removed 2 bases from V and 8 bases from J, with 18 bases in between.

This clonotype was detected a few times. V gene TRBV6-1 combines with J gene TRBJ1-2; possibly TRBD1 for D (5 bases). This CDR3 contains 13 residues. Trimming stripped 4 bases from V and 5 bases from J, with 11 bases between. The V gene's germline CDR1 is MNHNS and CDR2 SASEGT. DNA for the CDR3: TGTGCCAGCAGTGGGGCCAGGGCTTATGGCTACACCTTC. This codes for CASSGARAYGYTF.

J is TRBJ1-1 and V is TRBV7-9; no firm D call. CDR3 size: 14 residues. The ends were cut back, 5 bases at V and 4 bases at J, with 14 bases in the middle. CDR1 and CDR2 (germline): SEHNR, FQNEAQ (reference sequence). The CDR3 DNA sequence: TGTGCCAGCAGCCCTCAGTGGATCAGCACTGAAGCTTTCTTT. Residues: CASSPQWISTEAFF.

This clonotype was counted many times. The chain combines TRBV7-9 with TRBJ2-7; D gene uncertain. The CDR3 totals 12 residues. Germline lookup yields CDR1 SEHNR and CDR2 FQNEAQ (reference sequence). The V and J ends lost 1 base and 1 base respectively, with 2 bases between them. The CDR3 DNA is TGTGCCAGCAGCTTAGGGTCCTACGAGCAGTACTTC. It codes for CASSLGSYEQYF.

This CDR3 is CASSPRLEQYF. CDR3 nucleotides: TGTGCCAGCAGTCCGAGGTTGGAGCAGTACTTC. The V gene is TRBV2, the J gene TRBJ2-7; no clear D gene. Germline CDR1 reads SNHLY; CDR2 reads FYNNEI. The V end was cut by 5 bases, the J end by 7 bases, with 9 bases between. This CDR3 is built from 11 residues. Drawing the rest from reference TRBV2 and TRBJ2-7, the complete variable domain is EPEVTQTPSHQVTQMGQEVILRCVPISNHLYFYWYRQILGQKVEFLVSFYNNEISEKSEIFDDQFSVERPDGSNFTLKIRSTKLEDSAMYFCASSPRLEQYFGPGTRLTVT.

The rearrangement uses TRBV7-2 and TRBJ1-2; D remains ambiguous. V lost 0 bases, J lost 0 bases, and 11 bases lay in between. Germline V lookup: CDR1 SGHTA, CDR2 FQGNSA. This CDR3 spans 16 amino acids. The CDR3 loop is CASSLARWSSNYGYTF. In nucleotides, the CDR3 is TGTGCCAGCAGCTTAGCGCGTTGGAGTTCTAACTATGGCTACACCTTC.

In DNA, the CDR3 is TGTGCCAGCAGTGAAAGGTTTCTCGGGGTAGCCTACGAGCAGTACTTC. This sequence encodes CASSERFLGVAYEQYF. The J gene is TRBJ2-7, the V gene TRBV6-1; D is perhaps TRBD2 (5 bases). The CDR3 runs to 16 residues. The germline V gene has CDR1 MNHNS and CDR2 SASEGT. The V end lost 2 bases, the J end lost 2 bases, and 16 bases lay between the germline ends.

This clonotype has more than one count but fewer than ten. DNA for the CDR3: TGTGCCAGCAGCCAAAATGGACAGGGCAATCAGCCCCAGCATTTT. It yields the protein CASSQNGQGNQPQHF. The chain carries TRBV3-1 and TRBJ1-5; the match to TRBD1 covers 7 bases. The ends lost 2 bases at V and 2 bases at J; junction bases unmatched: 3. CDR1 is LGHDT, CDR2 YNNKEL, per germline (reference sequence). The CDR3 length is 15 residues.

This clonotype was found a few times. The chain has TRBV29-1 and TRBJ1-1; no firm D call. Germline loops: CDR1 SQVTM, CDR2 ANQGSEA. Trimming took 7 bases from V and 1 from J, leaving 13 bases between them. This CDR3 is built from 13 residues. DNA of the CDR3: TGCAGCGGGGAAAGAACCCAGAACACTGAAGCTTTCTTT. Encoded protein: CSGERTQNTEAFF.

The chain has TRBV20-1 and TRBJ1-2; D remains ambiguous. The V gene's germline CDR1 is DFQATT and CDR2 SNEGSKA (reference sequence). V was shortened by 5 bases and J by 4 bases, with 14 bases between the two germline ends. The CDR3 is 13 amino acids. CDR3 bases: TGCAGTGCTGCCTTTCAAACTGGCTATGGCTACACCTTC. This codes for CSAAFQTGYGYTF.

This clonotype has at least ten counts. The genes are TRBV10-1 and TRBJ2-7; the D gene is possibly TRBD1 (5 bases). Between the trimmed V and J ends, which lost 5 bases and 0 bases, there was a span of 11 bases. CDR3 length: 14 amino acids. Germline assignment: CDR1 WNHNN and CDR2 SYGVQD (reference sequence). The CDR3 bases are TGCGCCAGCAGTAAGGACACCAGCTCCTACGAGCAGTACTTC. Translation: CASSKDTSSYEQYF.

J is TRBJ2-1 and V is TRBV6-6; 8 bases align to TRBD2. Trimming took 4 bases from V and 8 from J; bases not matched to a gene: 10. Germline CDR1 and CDR2: MNHNY and SVGAGI (reference sequence). The CDR3 consists of 15 residues. The CDR3 reads CASSSTSGLGDEQFF. The CDR3 DNA sequence: TGTGCCAGCAGTTCAACTAGCGGCCTCGGGGATGAGCAGTTCTTC.

The V and J genes are TRBV20-1 and TRBJ2-7, with 11 bases fitting TRBD2. The germline V gene encodes CDR1 DFQATT and CDR2 SNEGSKA (reference sequence). V shed 4 bases, J shed 6 bases, and the junction held 2 bases outside the gene matches. CDR3 length: 12 amino acids. CDR3 bases: TGCAGTGCTAAGGGACTAGCGGCCGAGCAGTACTTC. Its translation is CSAKGLAAEQYF.

V and J are TRBV5-1 and TRBJ2-5; maybe TRBD1 (6 bases). The CDR3 is 12 residues long. CDR1 is SGHRS and CDR2 is YFSETQ in the germline V gene. Trimming cost V 7 bases and J 2 bases, with 9 bases left between them. The CDR3 region has the DNA TGCGCCAGCCAGACAGGTCAAGAGACCCAGTACTTC. Its protein is CASQTGQETQYF.

V usage is TRBV7-2 and J usage is TRBJ2-2, with TRBD1 identical over 9 bases. CDR1 and CDR2 from the germline V gene are SGHTA and FQGNSA. Losses at the gene ends were 5 bases for V and 5 bases for J; bases not matched to a gene: 6. The CDR3 length is 15 residues. The CDR3 loop is CASSPGTGSTGELFF. CDR3 DNA: TGTGCCAGCAGCCCCGGGACAGGGTCGACCGGGGAGCTGTTTTTT. The variable domain in full, completed from reference TRBV7-2 and TRBJ2-2, reads GAGVSQSPSNKVTEKGKDVELRCDPISGHTALYWYRQSLGQGLEFLIYFQGNSAPDKSGLPSDRFSAERTGGSVSTLTIQRTQQEDSAVYLCASSPGTGSTGELFFGEGSRLTVL.

The chain couples TRBV7-9 to TRBJ2-1; TRBD2 matches at 11 bases. Germline CDR1 SEHNR, CDR2 FQNEAQ (reference sequence). The CDR3 is 17 amino acids. With 5 bases clipped from V and 4 bases from J, the junction kept 10 bases outside the gene matches. The chain's CDR3 is CASSRGLAAEIYNEQFF. CDR3 sequence (DNA): TGTGCCAGCAGCAGGGGACTAGCGGCAGAGATTTACAATGAGCAGTTCTTC. The full variable domain, with the rest looked up from reference TRBV7-9 and TRBJ2-1, is DTGVSQNPRHKITKRGQNVTFRCDPISEHNRLYWYRQTLGQGPEFLTYFQNEAQLEKSRLLSDRFSAERPKGSFSTLEIQRTEQGDSAMYLCASSRGLAAEIYNEQFFGPGTRLTVL.

This clonotype was counted between two and nine times. V is TRBV20-1 and J is TRBJ1-5; D not resolved. Trimming removed 7 bases at V and 6 bases at J, with 13 bases between. The CDR3 covers 12 residues. CDR1 and CDR2 (germline): DFQATT, SNEGSKA (reference sequence). The CDR3 nucleotides are TGCAGTGTAGGGCCGTCGAGTCAGCCCCAGCATTTT. Protein sequence: CSVGPSSQPQHF.

This clonotype was seen only a few times. The gene calls are TRBV12-5 and TRBJ1-2; 7 positions agree with TRBD1. There are 11 residues in the CDR3. With V trimmed by 6 bases and J by 7 bases, 2 bases remained unmatched. Germline-derived CDR1 and CDR2 are LGHNT and FRNRAP. In nucleotides, the CDR3 is TGTGCTAGTGGACGGGACAGTGGCTACACCTTC. This encodes CASGRDSGYTF.

This clonotype was detected many times. V and J are TRBV4-1 and TRBJ1-2; the D is unclear. Germline values: CDR1 MGHRA, CDR2 YSYEKL. The CDR3 loop spans 12 amino acids. V dropped 0 bases and J dropped 7 bases, with 6 bases sitting between them. The CDR3 DNA reads TGCGCCAGCAGCCAAGAAGTATTTGGCTACACCTTC. This translates into CASSQEVFGYTF.

V and J are TRBV5-6 and TRBJ2-1, with no clear D. The germline gives CDR1 SGHDT, CDR2 YYEEEE. The CDR3 loop spans 14 amino acids. The V end was cut by 0 bases, the J end by 8 bases, with 12 bases between. The DNA of the CDR3 is TGTGCCAGCAGCTTGGCACTCGCTGAGGATGAGCAGTTCTTC. This sequence encodes CASSLALAEDEQFF.

A few counts support this clonotype. The rearrangement links TRBV5-5 to TRBJ2-7; possibly TRBD1 for D (6 bases). Trimming pared 6 bases from V and 2 bases from J, leaving 18 bases between. From germline, CDR1 is SGHKS and CDR2 YYEKEE (reference sequence). This CDR3 region has 15 residues. The CDR3 sequence is CASTYRGGFAYEQYF. The CDR3, as DNA: TGTGCCAGCACTTACCGAGGGGGTTTCGCCTACGAGCAGTACTTC.

The chain carries TRBV20-1 and TRBJ2-3; the match to TRBD2 covers 8 bases. V gave up 4 bases and J gave up 1 base; unmatched junction bases: 10. In germline, CDR1 is DFQATT, CDR2 SNEGSKA (reference sequence). The CDR3 sequence is 16 residues long. CDR3 sequence (DNA): TGCAGTGCTAACACCCAATTTAGCGGGGGCACAGATACGCAGTATTTT. Protein sequence: CSANTQFSGGTDTQYF.

The chain is built from TRBV12-5 and TRBJ1-1; D ambiguous. Deletions cut 0 bases from V and 1 base from J, with 9 bases between. CDR1 and CDR2 from the germline V gene are LGHNT and FRNRAP. The CDR3 consists of 15 residues. CDR3 coding DNA: TGTGCTAGTGGTTTGGTACTGGGTCAGAACACTGAAGCTTTCTTT. It codes for CASGLVLGQNTEAFF.

This clonotype has a handful of counts. The CDR3 sequence: CASSSTGTAQHF. CDR3 sequence (DNA): TGTGCCAGCAGCTCGACAGGGACAGCCCAGCATTTT. The V gene is TRBV5-6, the J gene TRBJ1-5; 7 bases align to TRBD1. This CDR3 spans 12 amino acids. Germline CDR1 and CDR2: SGHDT and YYEEEE. The junction had 5 bases not matched to a gene; V was cut back by 3 bases and J by 11 bases.

This clonotype was detected ten times or more. The CDR3: CSVHYRGSTEAFF. The DNA for the CDR3 is TGCAGCGTTCACTACAGGGGGAGCACTGAAGCTTTCTTT. The chain recombines TRBV29-1 with TRBJ1-1; 8 nucleotides agree with TRBD1. The CDR3 consists of 13 residues. Trimming cost V 5 bases and J 4 bases; bases outside gene matches: 6. The germline V gene has CDR1 SQVTM and CDR2 ANQGSEA. The whole variable domain, remainder taken from reference TRBV29-1 and TRBJ1-1, is SAVISQKPSRDICQRGTSLTIQCQVDSQVTMMFWYRQQPGQSLTLIATANQGSEATYESGFVIDKFPISRPNLTFSTLTVSNMSPEDSSIYLCSVHYRGSTEAFFGQGTRLTVV.

This rearrangement joins TRBV30 to TRBJ1-2, with a possible D match to TRBD1 (6 bases). The CDR3 sequence is 14 residues long. V was trimmed by 3 bases and J by 8 bases, leaving 19 bases between them. From germline, CDR1 is GTSNPN and CDR2 SVGIG (reference sequence). Here the CDR3 reads CAWREGYGGRGYTF. Here the CDR3 DNA reads TGTGCCTGGAGGGAAGGATACGGGGGCCGCGGCTACACCTTC.